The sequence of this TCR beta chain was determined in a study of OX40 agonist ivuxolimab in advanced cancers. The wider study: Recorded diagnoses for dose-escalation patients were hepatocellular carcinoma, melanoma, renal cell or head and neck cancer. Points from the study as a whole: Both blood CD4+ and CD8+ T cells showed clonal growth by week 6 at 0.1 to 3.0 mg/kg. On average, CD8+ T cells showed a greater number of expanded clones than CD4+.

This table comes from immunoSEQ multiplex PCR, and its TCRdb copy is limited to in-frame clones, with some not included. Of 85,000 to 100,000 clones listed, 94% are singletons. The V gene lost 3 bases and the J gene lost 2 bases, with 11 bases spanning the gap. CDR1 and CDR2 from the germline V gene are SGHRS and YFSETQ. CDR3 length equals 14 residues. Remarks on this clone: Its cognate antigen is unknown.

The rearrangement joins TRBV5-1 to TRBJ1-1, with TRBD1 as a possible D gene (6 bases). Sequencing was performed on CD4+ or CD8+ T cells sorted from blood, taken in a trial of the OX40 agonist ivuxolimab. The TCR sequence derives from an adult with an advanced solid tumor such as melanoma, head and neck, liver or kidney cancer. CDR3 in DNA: TGCGCCAGCAGCTCCTCGGGACACAACACTGAAGCTTTCTTT. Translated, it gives CASSSSGHNTEAFF. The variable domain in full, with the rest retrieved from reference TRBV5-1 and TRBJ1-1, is KAGVTQTPRYLIKTRGQQVTLSCSPISGHRSVSWYQQTPGQGLQFLFEYFSETQRNKGNFPGRFSGRQFSNSRSEMNVSTLELGDSALYLCASSSSGHNTEAFFGQGTRLTVV.